The entry below describes one T cell receptor (beta chain). The data were obtained in a study of OX40 agonist ivuxolimab in advanced cancers. The table came from immunoSEQ multiplex PCR; TCRdb's copy has only in-frame clones and leaves some out. The table includes some 86,000 clones, 86% detected once. Germline CDR1 and CDR2: MGHRA and YSYEKL. The CDR3 sequence is 15 residues long. V was clipped by 1 base and J by 4 bases, with 13 bases between them. This receptor was obtained from an adult with an advanced solid tumor such as melanoma, head and neck, liver or kidney cancer. This chain links TRBV4-1 with TRBJ1-2; D possibly corresponds to TRBD1 (6 bases). The source was CD4+ or CD8+ T cells sorted from blood, collected in a trial of the OX40 agonist ivuxolimab. Here the CDR3 reads CASSQASTGSYGYTF. CDR3 DNA sequence: TGCGCCAGCAGCCAAGCCTCGACAGGATCCTATGGCTACACCTTC.